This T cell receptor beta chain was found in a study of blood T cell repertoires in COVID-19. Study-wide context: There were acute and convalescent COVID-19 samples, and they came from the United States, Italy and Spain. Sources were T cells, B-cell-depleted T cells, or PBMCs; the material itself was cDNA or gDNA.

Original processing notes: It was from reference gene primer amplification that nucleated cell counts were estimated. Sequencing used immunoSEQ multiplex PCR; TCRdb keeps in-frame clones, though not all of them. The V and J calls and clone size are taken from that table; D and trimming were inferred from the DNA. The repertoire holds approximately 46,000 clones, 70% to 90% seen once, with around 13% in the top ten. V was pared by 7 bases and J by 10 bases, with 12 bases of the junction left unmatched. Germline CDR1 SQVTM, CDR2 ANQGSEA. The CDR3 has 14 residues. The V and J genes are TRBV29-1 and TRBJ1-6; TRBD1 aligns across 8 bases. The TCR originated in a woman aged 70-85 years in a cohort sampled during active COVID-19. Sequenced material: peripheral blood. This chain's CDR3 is CSGNDRGAESPLHF. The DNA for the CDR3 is TGCAGCGGAAACGACAGGGGAGCTGAGTCACCCCTCCACTTT.